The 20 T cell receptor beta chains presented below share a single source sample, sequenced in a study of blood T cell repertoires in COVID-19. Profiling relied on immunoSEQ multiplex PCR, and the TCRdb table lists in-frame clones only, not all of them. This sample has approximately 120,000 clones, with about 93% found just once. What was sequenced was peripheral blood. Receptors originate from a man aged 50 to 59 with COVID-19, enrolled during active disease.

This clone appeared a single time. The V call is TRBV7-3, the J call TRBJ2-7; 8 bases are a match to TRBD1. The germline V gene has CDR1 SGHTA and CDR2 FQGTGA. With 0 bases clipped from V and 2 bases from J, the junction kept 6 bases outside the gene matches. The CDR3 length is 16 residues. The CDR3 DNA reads TGTGCCAGCAGCTTAACATTCTGGGACAGGACCTACGAGCAGTACGTC. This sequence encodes CASSLTFWDRTYEQYV.

Here the CDR3 reads CASSVRQAGELFF. The DNA of the CDR3 is TGTGCCAGCAGCGTACGACAGGCCGGGGAGCTGTTTTTT. The chain is built from TRBV7-3 and TRBJ2-2, with D maybe TRBD1 (6 bases). V lost 5 bases and J 6 bases, leaving 10 bases between the germline ends. CDR3 length: 13 amino acids. Germline values: CDR1 SGHTA, CDR2 FQGTGA.

DNA of the CDR3: TGCGCCAGCGCGACAGGATTCAACTATGGCTACACCTTC. This codes for CASATGFNYGYTF. The J gene is TRBJ1-2, the V gene TRBV5-1; D is possibly TRBD1 (6 bases). Trimming took off 7 bases at V and 2 bases at J, with 12 bases between the two ends. Per the germline V gene, CDR1 is SGHRS and CDR2 is YFSETQ. The CDR3 spans 13 residues.

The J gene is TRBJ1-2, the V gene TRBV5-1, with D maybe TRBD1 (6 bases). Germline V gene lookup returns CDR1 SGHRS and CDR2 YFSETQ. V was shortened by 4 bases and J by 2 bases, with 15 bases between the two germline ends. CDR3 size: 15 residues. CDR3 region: CASSLNTGQNYGYTF. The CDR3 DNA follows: TGCGCCAGCAGCCTAAATACCGGACAGAACTATGGCTACACCTTC.

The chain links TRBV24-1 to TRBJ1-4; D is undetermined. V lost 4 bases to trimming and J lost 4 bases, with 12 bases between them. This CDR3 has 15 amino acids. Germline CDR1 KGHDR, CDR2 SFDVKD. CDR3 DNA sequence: TGTGCCACCAGTGACTCCACAGATTATAATGAAAAACTGTTTTTT. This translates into CATSDSTDYNEKLFF.

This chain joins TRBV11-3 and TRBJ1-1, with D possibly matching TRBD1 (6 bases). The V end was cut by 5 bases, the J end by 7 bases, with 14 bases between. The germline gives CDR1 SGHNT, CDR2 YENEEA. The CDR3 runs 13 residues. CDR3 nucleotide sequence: TGTGCCAGCAGCCCCCGCAGGGGTGGTGAAGCTTTCTTT. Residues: CASSPRRGGEAFF.

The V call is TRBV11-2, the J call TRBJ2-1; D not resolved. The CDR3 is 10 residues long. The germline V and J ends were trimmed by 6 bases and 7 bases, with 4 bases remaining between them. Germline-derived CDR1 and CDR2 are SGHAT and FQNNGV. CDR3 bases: TGTGCCAGCAGTCGGAATGAGCAGTTCTTC. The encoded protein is CASSRNEQFF.

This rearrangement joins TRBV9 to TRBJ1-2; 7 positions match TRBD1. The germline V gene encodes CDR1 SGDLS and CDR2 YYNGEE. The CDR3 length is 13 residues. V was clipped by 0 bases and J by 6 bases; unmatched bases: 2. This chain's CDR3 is CASSVAGGHGYTF. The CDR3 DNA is TGTGCCAGCAGCGTAGCAGGGGGTCATGGCTACACCTTC.

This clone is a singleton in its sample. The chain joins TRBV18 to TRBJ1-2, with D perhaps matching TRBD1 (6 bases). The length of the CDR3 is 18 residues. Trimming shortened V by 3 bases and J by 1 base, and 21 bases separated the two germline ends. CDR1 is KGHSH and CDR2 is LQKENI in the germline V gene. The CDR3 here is CASSPSSTGTTNNYGYTF. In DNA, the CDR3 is TGTGCCAGCTCACCCTCGTCGACAGGAACCACAAATAACTATGGCTACACCTTC.

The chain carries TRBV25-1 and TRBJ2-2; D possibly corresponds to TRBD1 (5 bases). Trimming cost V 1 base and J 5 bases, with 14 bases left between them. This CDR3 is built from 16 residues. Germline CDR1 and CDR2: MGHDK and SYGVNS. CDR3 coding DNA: TGTGCCAGCAGTGAATCCGGCAGGGTAAAGACCGGGGAGCTGTTTTTT. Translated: CASSESGRVKTGELFF.

CDR3 nucleotide sequence: TGTGCCAGCAGCTTAACGACCTCGGGGGGGAGCTATGGCTACACCTTC. The encoded protein is CASSLTTSGGSYGYTF. The V call is TRBV7-2, the J call TRBJ1-2; possible D gene TRBD1, 5 bases. This CDR3 is 16 amino acids long. Germline loops: CDR1 SGHTA, CDR2 FQGNSA. The germline V and J ends were trimmed by 2 bases and 4 bases, with 17 bases remaining between them.

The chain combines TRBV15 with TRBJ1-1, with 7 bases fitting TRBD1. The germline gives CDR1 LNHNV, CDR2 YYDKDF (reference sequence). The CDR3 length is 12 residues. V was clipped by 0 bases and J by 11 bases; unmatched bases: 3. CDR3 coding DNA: TGTGCCACCAGCAGAGATACAGGGGTCGCTTTCTTT. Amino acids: CATSRDTGVAFF.

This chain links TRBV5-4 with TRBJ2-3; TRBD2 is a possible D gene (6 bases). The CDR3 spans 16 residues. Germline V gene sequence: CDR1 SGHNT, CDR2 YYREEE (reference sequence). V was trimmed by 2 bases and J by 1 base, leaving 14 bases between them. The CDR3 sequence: CASSFPEAGGTDTQYF. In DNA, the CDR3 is TGTGCCAGCAGCTTCCCTGAAGCGGGCGGCACAGATACGCAGTATTTT.

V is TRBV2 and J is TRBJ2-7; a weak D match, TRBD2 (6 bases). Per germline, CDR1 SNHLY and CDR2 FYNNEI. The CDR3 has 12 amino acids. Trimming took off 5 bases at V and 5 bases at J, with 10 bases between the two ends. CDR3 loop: CASSRDFDEQYF. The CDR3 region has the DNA TGTGCCAGCAGTCGGGACTTCGACGAGCAGTACTTC. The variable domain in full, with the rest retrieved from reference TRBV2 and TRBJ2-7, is EPEVTQTPSHQVTQMGQEVILRCVPISNHLYFYWYRQILGQKVEFLVSFYNNEISEKSEIFDDQFSVERPDGSNFTLKIRSTKLEDSAMYFCASSRDFDEQYFGPGTRLTVT.

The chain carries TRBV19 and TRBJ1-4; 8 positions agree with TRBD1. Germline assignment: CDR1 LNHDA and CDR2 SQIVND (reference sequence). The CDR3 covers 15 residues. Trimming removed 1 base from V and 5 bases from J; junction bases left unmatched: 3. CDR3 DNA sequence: TGTGCCAGTAGTATAGCAGGGGGCGCGAATGAAAAACTGTTTTTT. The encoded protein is CASSIAGGANEKLFF.

Here the CDR3 reads CASSLGTINEQFF. DNA for the CDR3: TGTGCCAGCAGCCTCGGGACTATCAATGAGCAGTTCTTC. The chain links TRBV7-9 to TRBJ2-1; TRBD2 matches 7 bases. V lost 5 bases to trimming and J lost 6 bases; unmatched junction nucleotides: 4. This CDR3 is 13 amino acids long. Germline V gene lookup returns CDR1 SEHNR and CDR2 FQNEAQ (reference sequence).

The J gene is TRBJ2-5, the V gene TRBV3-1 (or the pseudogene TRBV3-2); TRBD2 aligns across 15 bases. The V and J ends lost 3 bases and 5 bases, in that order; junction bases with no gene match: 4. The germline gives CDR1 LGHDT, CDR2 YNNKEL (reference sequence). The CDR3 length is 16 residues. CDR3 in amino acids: CASSHPGTSGRETQYF. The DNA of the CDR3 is TGTGCCAGCAGCCATCCCGGGACTAGCGGGAGGGAGACCCAGTACTTC.

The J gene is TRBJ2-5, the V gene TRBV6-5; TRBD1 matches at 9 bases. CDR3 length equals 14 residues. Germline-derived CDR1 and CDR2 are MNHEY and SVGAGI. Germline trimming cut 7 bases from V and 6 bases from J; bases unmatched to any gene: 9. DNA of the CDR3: TGTGCCAGCATCGCCTACGGACAGGGGCAGACCCAGTACTTC. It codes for CASIAYGQGQTQYF.

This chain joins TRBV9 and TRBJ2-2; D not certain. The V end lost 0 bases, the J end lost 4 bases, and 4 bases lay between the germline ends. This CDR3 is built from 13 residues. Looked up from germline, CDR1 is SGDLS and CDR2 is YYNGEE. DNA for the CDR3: TGTGCCAGCAGCGTAGGCGTCACCGGGGAGCTGTTTTTT. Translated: CASSVGVTGELFF.

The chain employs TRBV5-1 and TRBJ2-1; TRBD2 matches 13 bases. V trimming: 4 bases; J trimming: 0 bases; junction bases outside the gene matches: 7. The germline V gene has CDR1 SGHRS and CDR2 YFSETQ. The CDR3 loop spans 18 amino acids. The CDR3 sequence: CASSLDRTSGSSYNEQFF. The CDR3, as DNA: TGCGCCAGCAGCCTCGATAGGACTAGCGGGAGCTCCTACAATGAGCAGTTCTTC. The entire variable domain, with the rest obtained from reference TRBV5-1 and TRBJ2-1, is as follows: KAGVTQTPRYLIKTRGQQVTLSCSPISGHRSVSWYQQTPGQGLQFLFEYFSETQRNKGNFPGRFSGRQFSNSRSEMNVSTLELGDSALYLCASSLDRTSGSSYNEQFFGPGTRLTVL.